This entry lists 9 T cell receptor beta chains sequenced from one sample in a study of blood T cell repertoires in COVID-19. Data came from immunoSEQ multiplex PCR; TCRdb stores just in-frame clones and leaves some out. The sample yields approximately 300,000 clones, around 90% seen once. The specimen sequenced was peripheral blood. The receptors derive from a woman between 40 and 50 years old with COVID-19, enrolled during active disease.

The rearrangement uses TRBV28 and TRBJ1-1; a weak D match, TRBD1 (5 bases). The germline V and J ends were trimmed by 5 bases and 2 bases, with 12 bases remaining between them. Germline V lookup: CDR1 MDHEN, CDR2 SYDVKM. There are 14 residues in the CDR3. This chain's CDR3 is CASSPTGQNTEAFF. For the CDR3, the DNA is TGTGCCAGCAGTCCCACAGGACAAAACACTGAAGCTTTCTTT. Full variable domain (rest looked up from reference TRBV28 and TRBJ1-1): DVKVTQSSRYLVKRTGEKVFLECVQDMDHENMFWYRQDPGLGLRLIYFSYDVKMKEKGDIPEGYSVSREKKERFSLILESASTNQTSMYLCASSPTGQNTEAFFGQGTRLTVV.

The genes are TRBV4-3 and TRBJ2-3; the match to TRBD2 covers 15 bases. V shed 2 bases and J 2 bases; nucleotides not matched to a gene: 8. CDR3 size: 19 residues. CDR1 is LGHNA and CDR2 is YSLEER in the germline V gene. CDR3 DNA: TGCGCCAGCAGCCAAAGAAGCGGGACTAGCGGGGGGTTCACAGATACGCAGTATTTT. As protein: CASSQRSGTSGGFTDTQYF.

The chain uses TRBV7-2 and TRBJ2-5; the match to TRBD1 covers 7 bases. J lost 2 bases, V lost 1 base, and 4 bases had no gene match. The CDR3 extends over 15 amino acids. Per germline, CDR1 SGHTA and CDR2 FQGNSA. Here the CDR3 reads CASSLVGQIQETQYF. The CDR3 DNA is TGTGCCAGCAGCTTAGTGGGACAGATACAAGAGACCCAGTACTTC.

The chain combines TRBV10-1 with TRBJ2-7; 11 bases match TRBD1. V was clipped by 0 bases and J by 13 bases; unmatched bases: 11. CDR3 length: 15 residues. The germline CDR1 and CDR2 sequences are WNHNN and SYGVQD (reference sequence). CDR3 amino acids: CASSESLSSGTGGYF. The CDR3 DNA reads TGCGCCAGCAGTGAGTCCCTCTCTTCCGGGACAGGGGGTTACTTC.

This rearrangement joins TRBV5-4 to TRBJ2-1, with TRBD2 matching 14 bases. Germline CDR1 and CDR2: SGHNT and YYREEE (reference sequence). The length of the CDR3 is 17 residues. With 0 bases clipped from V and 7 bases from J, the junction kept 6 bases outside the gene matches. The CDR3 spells CASSLGLAGGLGNEQFF. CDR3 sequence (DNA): TGTGCCAGCAGCTTGGGACTAGCGGGAGGGTTGGGAAATGAGCAGTTCTTC.

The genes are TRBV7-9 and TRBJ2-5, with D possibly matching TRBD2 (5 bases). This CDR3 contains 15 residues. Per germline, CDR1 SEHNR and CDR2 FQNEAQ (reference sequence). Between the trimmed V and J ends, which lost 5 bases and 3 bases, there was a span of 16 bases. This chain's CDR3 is CASSPGRTLKETQYF. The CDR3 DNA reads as TGTGCCAGCAGCCCTGGACGGACTTTAAAAGAGACCCAGTACTTC.

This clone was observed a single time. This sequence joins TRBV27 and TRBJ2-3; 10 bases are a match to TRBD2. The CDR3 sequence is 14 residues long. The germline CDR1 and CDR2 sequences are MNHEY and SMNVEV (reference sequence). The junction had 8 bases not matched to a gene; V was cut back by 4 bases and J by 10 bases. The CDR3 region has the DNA TGTGCCAGCAGTTCTCCTAGCGGGAGAAACCCGCAGTATTTT. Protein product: CASSSPSGRNPQYF.

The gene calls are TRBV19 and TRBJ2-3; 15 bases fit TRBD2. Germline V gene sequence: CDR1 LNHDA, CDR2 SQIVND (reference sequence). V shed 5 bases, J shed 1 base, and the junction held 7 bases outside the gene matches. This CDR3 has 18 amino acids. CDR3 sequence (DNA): TGTGCCAGTAGTTCCGGACTAGCGGGGGGGCGGGGCACAGATACGCAGTATTTT. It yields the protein CASSSGLAGGRGTDTQYF.

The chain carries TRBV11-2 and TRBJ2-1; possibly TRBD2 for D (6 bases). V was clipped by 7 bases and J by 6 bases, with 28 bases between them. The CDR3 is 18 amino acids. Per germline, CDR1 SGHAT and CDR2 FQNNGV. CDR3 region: CASNHRRERGIYPNEQFF. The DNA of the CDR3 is TGTGCCAGCAACCACCGGAGAGAACGCGGGATCTACCCCAATGAGCAGTTCTTC.